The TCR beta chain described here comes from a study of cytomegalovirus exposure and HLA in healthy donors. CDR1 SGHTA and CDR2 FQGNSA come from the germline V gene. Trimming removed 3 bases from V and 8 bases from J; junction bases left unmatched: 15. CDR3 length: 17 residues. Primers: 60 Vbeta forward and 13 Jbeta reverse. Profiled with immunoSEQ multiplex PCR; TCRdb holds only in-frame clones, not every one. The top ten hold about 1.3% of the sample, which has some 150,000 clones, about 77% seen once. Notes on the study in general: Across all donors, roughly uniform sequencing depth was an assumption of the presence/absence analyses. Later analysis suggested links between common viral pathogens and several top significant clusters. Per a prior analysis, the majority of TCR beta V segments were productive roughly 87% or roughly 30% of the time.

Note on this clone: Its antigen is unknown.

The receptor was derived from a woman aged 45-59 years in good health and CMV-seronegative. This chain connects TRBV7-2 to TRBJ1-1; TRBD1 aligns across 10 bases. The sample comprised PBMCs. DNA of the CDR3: TGTGCCAGCAGCTTTGCCCCTATACAGACAGGGGGCTTCGAAGCTTTCTTT. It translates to CASSFAPIQTGGFEAFF.